This TCR beta chain was recovered during a study of T cells after yellow fever vaccination. This CDR3 is 17 amino acids long. Germline V CDR1 and CDR2: KGHSH, LQKENI. Trimming at V came to 3 bases and at J to 5 bases, leaving 13 bases not matched to a gene. TCRdb re-called the 5' RACE reads with MiXCR, one entry per CDR3 protein. The sample holds approximately 600,000 distinct CDR3 sequences, around 12% seen once. The sequence came from a man under 40 who received the YFV17D yellow fever vaccine. Sequenced material: PBMCs, taken on the day of the yellow fever booster vaccination. The rearrangement joins TRBV18 to TRBJ1-1; 9 bases map to TRBD1. This chain's CDR3 is CASSPRGTGNAGTEAFF. The CDR3 nucleotides read TGTGCCAGCTCACCCCGCGGGACAGGGAATGCAGGTACTGAAGCTTTCTTT.